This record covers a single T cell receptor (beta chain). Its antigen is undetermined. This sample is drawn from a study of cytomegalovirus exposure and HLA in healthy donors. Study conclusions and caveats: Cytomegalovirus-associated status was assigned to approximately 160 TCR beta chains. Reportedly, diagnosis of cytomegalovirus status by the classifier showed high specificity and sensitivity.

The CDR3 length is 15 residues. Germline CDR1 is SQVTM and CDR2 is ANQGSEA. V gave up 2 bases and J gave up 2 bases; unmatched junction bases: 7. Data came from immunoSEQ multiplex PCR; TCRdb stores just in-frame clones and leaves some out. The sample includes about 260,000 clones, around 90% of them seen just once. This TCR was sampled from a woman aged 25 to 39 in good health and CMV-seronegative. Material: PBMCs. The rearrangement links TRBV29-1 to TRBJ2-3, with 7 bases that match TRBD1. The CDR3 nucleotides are TGCAGCGTTGAAAACCCAGGGGGTAACACAGATACGCAGTATTTT. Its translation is CSVENPGGNTDTQYF.